One sample yielded the 21 T cell receptor beta chains listed below, sequenced in a study of control samples from healthy donors and cancer patients. The method was immunoSEQ multiplex PCR; TCRdb's version includes in-frame clones alone and lacks a portion of them. The sample records roughly 55,000 clones, 90% to 97% being singletons. The sample comprised blood. The receptors stem from a woman aged 18-29 years in good health.

The chain joins TRBV27 to TRBJ2-1; D not resolved. V shed 2 bases and J shed 0 bases, with 5 bases lying between them. CDR1 MNHEY and CDR2 SMNVEV come from the germline V gene (reference sequence). The CDR3 sequence is 14 residues long. In nucleotides, the CDR3 is TGTGCCAGCAGTTTAATCAGCTCCTACAATGAGCAGTTCTTC. Protein product: CASSLISSYNEQFF.

The J gene is TRBJ1-4, the V gene TRBV5-6; D is unclear. The germline V gene encodes CDR1 SGHDT and CDR2 YYEEEE. This CDR3 spans 13 amino acids. The ends were cut back, 3 bases at V and 7 bases at J, with 10 bases in the middle. CDR3 coding DNA: TGTGCCAGCAGCTGGAAGATTGGTGAAAAACTGTTTTTT. Translated: CASSWKIGEKLFF.

The chain is built from TRBV5-4 and TRBJ2-1, with 9 bases aligning to TRBD2. CDR3 length: 15 amino acids. CDR1 is SGHNT, CDR2 YYREEE, per germline (reference sequence). V was pared by 6 bases and J by 2 bases, with 6 bases of the junction left unmatched. CDR3 protein: CASKERGDPYNEQFF. CDR3 sequence (DNA): TGTGCCAGCAAGGAGCGGGGGGACCCCTACAATGAGCAGTTCTTC.

The chain employs TRBV5-1 and TRBJ1-2, with D hard to call. In germline, CDR1 is SGHRS, CDR2 YFSETQ. V gave up 5 bases and J gave up 0 bases, with 11 bases separating them. This CDR3 has 14 residues. The CDR3 bases are TGCGCCAGCAGGCGGGGTAGTACTAACTATGGCTACACCTTC. Translation: CASRRGSTNYGYTF.

About this clone: Other DNA sequences in this specimen translate into the identical CDR3. The chain couples TRBV7-9 to TRBJ1-1; possible D gene TRBD1, 6 bases. Trimming stripped 3 bases from V and 3 bases from J, with 20 bases between. The germline V gene has CDR1 SEHNR and CDR2 FQNEAQ (reference sequence). The CDR3 totals 17 residues. This CDR3 reads CASSLARGEAGDTEAFF. The CDR3 DNA sequence: TGTGCCAGCAGCTTGGCCAGGGGTGAAGCTGGTGACACTGAAGCTTTCTTT.

The CDR3 region has the DNA TGTGCCAGCAGCCCCCAAACTAGCGGGGGGGCCCATACGCAGTATTTT. Encoded protein: CASSPQTSGGAHTQYF. The V and J genes are TRBV27 and TRBJ2-3, with 13 nucleotides matching TRBD2. The CDR3 extends over 16 amino acids. V shed 6 bases, J shed 7 bases, and the junction held 10 bases outside the gene matches. Germline lookup yields CDR1 MNHEY and CDR2 SMNVEV (reference sequence).

The CDR3 here is CASSANRGGTEAFF. The CDR3 DNA is TGTGCCAGCAGTGCCAACAGGGGTGGGACTGAAGCTTTCTTT. The V call is TRBV2, the J call TRBJ1-1; 7 bases are a match to TRBD1. Germline CDR1 SNHLY, CDR2 FYNNEI. The trim removed 4 bases at V and 5 bases at J, leaving 7 bases unmatched. This CDR3 comprises 14 residues.

The chain carries TRBV6-5 and TRBJ2-2; perhaps TRBD1 as D (6 bases). Germline V gives CDR1 MNHEY, CDR2 SVGAGI. Trimming cost V 2 bases and J 3 bases, with 7 bases left between them. This CDR3 is 14 amino acids long. Written as DNA, the CDR3 is TGTGCCAGCAGTTACACAGGGTACACCGGGGAGCTGTTTTTT. It is translated as CASSYTGYTGELFF.

Worth noting for this clone: The same CDR3 arises from other DNA sequences in this sample as well. J is TRBJ1-5 and V is TRBV30; no definite D call. V lost 0 bases to trimming and J lost 1 base, with 4 bases between them. The CDR3 has 13 residues. The germline V gene encodes CDR1 GTSNPN and CDR2 SVGIG (reference sequence). As DNA, the CDR3 is TGTGCCTGGAGTGTAGACAGCAATCAGCCCCAGCATTTT. Its protein product is CAWSVDSNQPQHF.

This rearrangement joins TRBV27 to TRBJ2-1; D unclear. Trimming pared 3 bases from V and 3 bases from J, leaving 6 bases between. CDR3 length: 13 residues. CDR1 and CDR2 from the germline V gene are MNHEY and SMNVEV (reference sequence). CDR3 DNA sequence: TGTGCCAGCAGTTTCTCCAGCTACAATGAGCAGTTCTTC. It yields the protein CASSFSSYNEQFF.

The CDR3 region is CAWSRVGSYEQYF. The DNA of the CDR3 is TGTGCCTGGAGCAGGGTAGGGTCCTACGAGCAGTACTTC. V gene TRBV30 combines with J gene TRBJ2-7, with D perhaps TRBD1 (5 bases). V dropped 3 bases and J dropped 1 base, with 10 bases sitting between them. The CDR3 is made up of 13 amino acids. Germline CDR1 is GTSNPN and CDR2 is SVGIG (reference sequence).

CDR3 protein: CASSVSASGGQHNEQFF. Written as DNA, the CDR3 is TGTGCCAGCAGCGTATCGGCTAGCGGGGGGCAACACAATGAGCAGTTCTTC. V and J are TRBV9 and TRBJ2-1; 11 bases map to TRBD2. This CDR3 region has 17 residues. J gave up 5 bases and V 1 base, and 8 bases lay outside the gene matches. In germline, CDR1 is SGDLS, CDR2 YYNGEE.

The chain uses TRBV19 and TRBJ1-6, with D perhaps TRBD1 (5 bases). With 3 bases removed from V and 11 bases from J, the gap between germline ends came to 26 bases. Germline V gene data show CDR1 as LNHDA and CDR2 as SQIVND (reference sequence). The CDR3 totals 18 residues. CDR3 in amino acids: CASSMYNRAGLRVAPLHF. The CDR3 DNA follows: TGTGCCAGTAGTATGTATAATCGGGCAGGGTTGAGGGTCGCACCCCTCCACTTT. Filled out from reference TRBV19 and TRBJ1-6, the complete variable domain reads DGGITQSPKYLFRKEGQNVTLSCEQNLNHDAMYWYRQDPGQGLRLIYYSQIVNDFQKGDIAEGYSVSREKKESFPLTVTSAQKNPTAFYLCASSMYNRAGLRVAPLHFGNGTRLTVT.

The rearrangement joins TRBV7-2 to TRBJ2-5, with D possibly called TRBD1 or TRBD2 (5 bases each). The CDR3 sequence is 15 residues long. Per the germline V gene, CDR1 is SGHTA and CDR2 is FQGNSA. V dropped 1 base and J dropped 2 bases, with 11 bases sitting between them. In nucleotides, the CDR3 is TGTGCCAGCAGCTTAGTTGGGGGTATACAAGAGACCCAGTACTTC. Its protein product is CASSLVGGIQETQYF.

V and J are TRBV7-8 and TRBJ2-7, with 8 bases identical to TRBD1. The CDR3 extends over 16 amino acids. V shed 0 bases and J 3 bases; nucleotides not matched to a gene: 7. Looked up from germline, CDR1 is SGHVS and CDR2 is FQNEAQ. In DNA, the CDR3 is TGTGCCAGCAGCTTAGCGCCGGGACAGGCCCGCTACGAGCAGTACTTC. This codes for CASSLAPGQARYEQYF.

CDR3 amino acids: CASSSTGKETQYF. CDR3 bases: TGCGCCAGCAGCTCTACAGGGAAGGAGACCCAGTACTTC. The chain carries TRBV5-1 and TRBJ2-5; tentative D call: TRBD1 (6 bases). The CDR3 consists of 13 residues. Trimming removed 3 bases from V and 5 bases from J, with 11 bases in between. Germline V gene data show CDR1 as SGHRS and CDR2 as YFSETQ.

The rearrangement uses TRBV6-5 and TRBJ1-5, with a tentative D call TRBD1 (5 bases). In germline, CDR1 is MNHEY, CDR2 SVGAGI. The CDR3 extends over 14 amino acids. V was pared by 10 bases and J by 2 bases, with 15 bases between. The CDR3 sequence: CAIRGGKRNQPQHF. The CDR3 DNA is TGTGCCATCCGGGGGGGGAAGCGCAATCAGCCCCAGCATTTT.

This clone was detected once. This chain joins TRBV19 and TRBJ2-1, with 7 bases identical to TRBD2. From germline, CDR1 is LNHDA and CDR2 SQIVND (reference sequence). CDR3 length: 15 residues. Trimming at V came to 3 bases and at J to 4 bases, leaving 6 bases not matched to a gene. The CDR3 loop reads CASSIMWGGYNEQFF. DNA of the CDR3: TGTGCCAGTAGTATTATGTGGGGGGGTTACAATGAGCAGTTCTTC.

This clone was seen just once. V gene TRBV6-5 combines with J gene TRBJ2-3; D call uncertain. The CDR3 length is 16 residues. Germline V gene lookup returns CDR1 MNHEY and CDR2 SVGAGI. Trimming removed 0 bases at V and 2 bases at J, with 12 bases between. In DNA, the CDR3 is TGTGCCAGCAGTTACTCCGGCGGATACCCCACAGATACGCAGTATTTT. Translated, it gives CASSYSGGYPTDTQYF.

This rearrangement joins TRBV7-8 to TRBJ1-6, with D perhaps matching TRBD1 (5 bases). This CDR3 is 14 amino acids long. V gave up 3 bases and J gave up 6 bases, with 9 bases separating them. Germline CDR1 SGHVS, CDR2 FQNEAQ. In DNA, the CDR3 is TGTGCCAGCAGCTTTAATAGGGGTAATTCACCCCTCCACTTT. The encoded protein is CASSFNRGNSPLHF.

The chain recombines TRBV1 with TRBJ2-7. TRBV1 is designated a pseudogene. This CDR3 is built from 15 residues. CDR3 sequence (DNA): TGCACCAGCAGCCAGGATCAACCTTCCTGCTACGAGCAGTACTTC. As protein: CTSSQDQPSCYEQYF.